This T cell receptor (beta chain) emerged from a study of post-analysis software for immune sequencing data. Study context: In terms of disease course, relapsing-remitting, secondary progressive and progressive-relapsing multiple sclerosis were included.

Unique molecular identifiers were built into the TCR beta cDNA libraries. Between roughly 0.95 and 10 million T cells gave rise to roughly 0.5 million cDNA molecules. One entry per CDR3 protein results from TCRdb running MiXCR on the PCR reads. The profile shows approximately 460,000 distinct CDR3 sequences, less than 45% of them singletons. In germline, CDR1 is MGHRA, CDR2 YSYEKL. CDR3 length: 15 residues. V lost 3 bases to trimming and J lost 4 bases, with 15 bases between them. Whole-study results and caveats: Significantly lower normalized Chao1 diversity was seen in multiple sclerosis patients than in controls. The study found TRBV5-6, TRBV5-1 and TRBV20-1 among about five TRBV segments more frequent in patients than controls.

Regarding this clonotype: What it binds is unknown.

The sequencing sample was made of blood. This clonotype was sampled from a girl aged 10 to 17 with multiple sclerosis. The genes are TRBV4-1 and TRBJ1-2; TRBD1 might be the D (5 bases). CDR3 sequence reads: CASSQGRKQIYGYTF. Here the CDR3 DNA reads TGCGCCAGCAGCCAGGGACGCAAGCAAATCTATGGCTACACCTTC.